This T cell receptor (beta chain) was retrieved from a study of blood T cell repertoires in COVID-19. Study background: From T cells, B-cell-depleted T cells, or PBMCs came the material, which was cDNA or gDNA.

The ends lost 6 bases at V and 5 bases at J; junction bases unmatched: 7. The CDR3 length is 15 residues. Germline V gene data show CDR1 as MGHRA and CDR2 as YSYEKL. As processed by the authors: Estimation of nucleated cell counts relied on the amplification of reference gene primers. Profiled with immunoSEQ multiplex PCR; TCRdb holds only in-frame clones, not every one. V, J and clone size reflect that table, while D and trimming were determined from the DNA. The table includes tens of thousands of clones, 88% detected once. The TCR originated in a man in his sixties with active COVID-19. Sequencing was carried out using peripheral blood. The chain joins TRBV4-1 to TRBJ2-1; 10 bases fit TRBD2. The chain's CDR3 is CASSIAGGANNEQFF. For the CDR3, the DNA is TGCGCCAGCAGTATAGCGGGAGGTGCTAACAATGAGCAGTTCTTC.